The 20 T cell receptor beta chains presented below share a single source sample, sequenced in a study of T cell responses to AZD1222 COVID-19 vaccine. TCRdb's table, derived via immunoSEQ multiplex PCR, lists solely in-frame clones and lacks some. The repertoire holds about 76,000 clones, around three quarters seen once, with 25% to 30% in the top ten. Sequencing used peripheral blood, obtained 28 days after the second dose of the MenACWY control vaccine. These receptors were taken from an adult who received the MenACWY meningococcal vaccine as a control.

This clone appeared a few times. The chain combines TRBV2 with TRBJ1-3, with D hard to call. Germline assignment: CDR1 SNHLY and CDR2 FYNNEI. With 6 bases removed from V and 4 bases from J, the gap between germline ends came to 13 bases. The CDR3 is 14 amino acids. CDR3 bases: TGTGCCAGCAGCGTAGAGGGTTCCGGAAACACCATATATTTT. Translated, it gives CASSVEGSGNTIYF.

The CDR3 sequence is CASSLPSTDTQYF. The DNA for the CDR3 is TGTGCCAGCAGTTTGCCTAGCACAGATACGCAGTATTTT. V usage is TRBV28 and J usage is TRBJ2-3, with D uncertain. V dropped 3 bases and J dropped 0 bases, with 4 bases sitting between them. Germline assignment: CDR1 MDHEN and CDR2 SYDVKM. This CDR3 has 13 amino acids.

V gene TRBV3-1 (or the pseudogene TRBV3-2) combines with J gene TRBJ1-2; D is perhaps TRBD1 (6 bases). The CDR3 has 13 amino acids. Germline V gene data show CDR1 as LGHDT and CDR2 as YNNKEL (reference sequence). Trimming shortened V by 4 bases and J by 6 bases, and 12 bases separated the two germline ends. Here the CDR3 DNA reads TGTGCCAGCAGCCCTCAGGGGCGGAATGGCTACACCTTC. It specifies CASSPQGRNGYTF.

In its sample, this clone was seen once. The gene calls are TRBV4-2 and TRBJ1-4; 7 bases map to TRBD1. After removal of 3 bases from V and 6 bases from J, the junction contained 7 bases not matched to a gene. Germline CDR1 is LGHNA and CDR2 is YNFKEQ. The CDR3 has 15 residues. CDR3 region: CASSHWTGPDEKLFF. The CDR3 nucleotides are TGTGCCAGCAGCCATTGGACAGGACCAGATGAAAAACTGTTTTTT.

On this clone itself: The same CDR3 arises from other DNA sequences in this sample as well. This sequence joins TRBV28 and TRBJ1-2; D uncertain. Germline V gene sequence: CDR1 MDHEN, CDR2 SYDVKM. The CDR3 loop spans 14 amino acids. V was trimmed by 4 bases and J by 2 bases, leaving 11 bases between them. In nucleotides, the CDR3 is TGTGCCAGCAGTTCGAGCCCCCTAAACTATGGCTACACCTTC. Residues: CASSSSPLNYGYTF.

V and J are TRBV2 and TRBJ2-7; D not certain. The CDR3 is made up of 14 amino acids. V lost 6 bases and J 1 base, leaving 13 bases between the germline ends. The V gene's germline CDR1 is SNHLY and CDR2 FYNNEI. CDR3 loop: CASRGRVMSYEQYF. CDR3 DNA sequence: TGTGCCAGCAGGGGAAGGGTGATGTCCTACGAGCAGTACTTC. Filled out from reference TRBV2 and TRBJ2-7, the complete variable domain reads EPEVTQTPSHQVTQMGQEVILRCVPISNHLYFYWYRQILGQKVEFLVSFYNNEISEKSEIFDDQFSVERPDGSNFTLKIRSTKLEDSAMYFCASRGRVMSYEQYFGPGTRLTVT.

The V and J genes are TRBV20-1 and TRBJ1-2, with unresolved D. Per germline, CDR1 DFQATT and CDR2 SNEGSKA (reference sequence). Between the trimmed V and J ends, which lost 6 bases and 7 bases, there was a span of 12 bases. CDR3 length equals 11 residues. CDR3 sequence reads: CSALTSRGYTF. For the CDR3, the DNA is TGCAGTGCCCTAACGTCTCGTGGCTACACCTTC.

The chain combines TRBV5-1 with TRBJ1-4; the D is unclear. The CDR3 has 14 amino acids. The germline V and J ends were trimmed by 4 bases and 8 bases, with 15 bases remaining between them. Germline V gene data show CDR1 as SGHRS and CDR2 as YFSETQ. CDR3 DNA sequence: TGCGCCAGCAGCCGCGGACCGGCTAGCGAAAAACTGTTTTTT. Translated: CASSRGPASEKLFF. The full variable domain, in which reference TRBV5-1 and TRBJ1-4 provide the parts outside the CDR3, is KAGVTQTPRYLIKTRGQQVTLSCSPISGHRSVSWYQQTPGQGLQFLFEYFSETQRNKGNFPGRFSGRQFSNSRSEMNVSTLELGDSALYLCASSRGPASEKLFFGSGTQLSVL.

This clone was detected a few times. CDR3 loop: CSAKQGDVSGYTF. The CDR3 bases are TGCAGCGCCAAACAGGGGGACGTTTCAGGCTACACCTTC. The chain combines TRBV29-1 with TRBJ1-2, with 8 nucleotides matching TRBD1. CDR1 SQVTM and CDR2 ANQGSEA come from the germline V gene. This CDR3 region has 13 residues. J gave up 8 bases and V 7 bases, and 12 bases lay outside the gene matches.

The chain has TRBV9 and TRBJ2-1, with TRBD2 as a possible D gene (6 bases). CDR3 length: 15 residues. The V gene lost 3 bases and the J gene lost 1 base, with 11 bases spanning the gap. Per germline, CDR1 SGDLS and CDR2 YYNGEE. The CDR3 loop reads CASSATGTSYNEQFF. CDR3 DNA sequence: TGTGCCAGCAGCGCGACCGGGACTTCCTACAATGAGCAGTTCTTC. The variable domain in full, completed from reference TRBV9 and TRBJ2-1, reads DSGVTQTPKHLITATGQRVTLRCSPRSGDLSVYWYQQSLDQGLQFLIQYYNGEERAKGNILERFSAQQFPDLHSELNLSSLELGDSALYFCASSATGTSYNEQFFGPGTRLTVL.

The rearrangement links TRBV7-8 to TRBJ1-3, with D perhaps TRBD1 (5 bases). The V and J ends lost 4 bases and 2 bases respectively, with 27 bases between them. Germline CDR1 and CDR2: SGHVS and FQNEAQ. The CDR3 is 20 residues long. The DNA for the CDR3 is TGTGCCAGCAGCTCCCGCACCGGGACCCTACGGACGGCGCCTGGAAACACCATATATTTT. It yields the protein CASSSRTGTLRTAPGNTIYF.

The genes are TRBV7-8 and TRBJ1-5, with TRBD1 identical over 7 bases. Germline V gene lookup returns CDR1 SGHVS and CDR2 FQNEAQ. This CDR3 contains 17 residues. V was pared by 5 bases and J by 3 bases, with 13 bases of the junction left unmatched. CDR3 in DNA: TGTGCCAGCAGCACAATCACAGGGGCTAGTCTCAATCAGCCCCAGCATTTT. Its translation is CASSTITGASLNQPQHF.

This chain joins TRBV7-9 and TRBJ1-2; no definite D call. CDR3 size: 12 residues. CDR1 is SEHNR and CDR2 is FQNEAQ in the germline V gene (reference sequence). The V end lost 10 bases, the J end lost 2 bases, and 11 bases lay between the germline ends. The CDR3 here is CATPGQNYGYTF. The CDR3 DNA sequence: TGTGCCACTCCGGGCCAGAACTATGGCTACACCTTC.

The rearrangement joins TRBV6-6 to TRBJ2-1; 7 nucleotides line up with TRBD2. Germline V lookup: CDR1 MNHNY, CDR2 SVGAGI (reference sequence). V lost 8 bases, J lost 2 bases, and 6 bases stayed unmatched. The CDR3 sequence is 14 residues long. The CDR3 is CASLGGGPYNEQFF. The CDR3, as DNA: TGTGCCAGCCTCGGCGGGGGACCCTACAATGAGCAGTTCTTC.

The chain recombines TRBV28 with TRBJ1-1, with TRBD1 matching 7 bases. Germline CDR1 reads MDHEN; CDR2 reads SYDVKM. The V and J ends lost 7 bases and 1 base, in that order; junction bases with no gene match: 9. This CDR3 comprises 15 residues. This CDR3 reads CASTLERQGNTEAFF. The CDR3 DNA sequence: TGTGCCAGCACCCTAGAACGACAGGGGAACACTGAAGCTTTCTTT. Variable domain in full (rest from reference TRBV28 and TRBJ1-1): DVKVTQSSRYLVKRTGEKVFLECVQDMDHENMFWYRQDPGLGLRLIYFSYDVKMKEKGDIPEGYSVSREKKERFSLILESASTNQTSMYLCASTLERQGNTEAFFGQGTRLTVV.

V usage is TRBV3-1 (or the pseudogene TRBV3-2) and J usage is TRBJ1-3, with D maybe TRBD1 (5 bases). The CDR3 extends over 17 amino acids. CDR1 and CDR2 (germline): LGHDT, YNNKEL (reference sequence). Trimming took off 5 bases at V and 0 bases at J, with 17 bases between the two ends. The CDR3 sequence: CASSTGGKRGSGNTIYF. CDR3 DNA: TGTGCCAGCAGCACAGGCGGGAAACGGGGCTCTGGAAACACCATATATTTT.

This chain uses TRBV19 with TRBJ2-7; the D gene is possibly TRBD1 (6 bases). V gave up 3 bases and J gave up 4 bases, with 10 bases separating them. The CDR3 runs 13 residues. Germline V gene lookup returns CDR1 LNHDA and CDR2 SQIVND (reference sequence). The CDR3 region has the DNA TGTGCCAGTAGTATCGGGACAAAATACGAGCAGTACTTC. Translating gives CASSIGTKYEQYF.

V is TRBV2 and J is TRBJ1-4; perhaps TRBD1 as D (6 bases). Germline V gene lookup returns CDR1 SNHLY and CDR2 FYNNEI. V lost 5 bases, J lost 6 bases, and 13 bases lay in between. The CDR3 contains 14 residues. The CDR3 sequence: CASSPDRLYEKLFF. For the CDR3, the DNA is TGTGCCAGCAGTCCCGACAGGTTGTATGAAAAACTGTTTTTT.

V usage is TRBV29-1 and J usage is TRBJ2-5; D unclear. The CDR3 loop spans 14 amino acids. The V gene lost 7 bases and the J gene lost 1 base, with 16 bases spanning the gap. The germline gives CDR1 SQVTM, CDR2 ANQGSEA. The CDR3 bases are TGCAGCGGTTTAGGAAAGACGGCCCAAGAGACCCAGTACTTC. It is translated as CSGLGKTAQETQYF.

This rearrangement joins TRBV10-2 to TRBJ1-1; the D gene is possibly TRBD1 (6 bases). The germline gives CDR1 WSHSY, CDR2 SAAADI. The CDR3 length is 13 residues. V was pared by 10 bases and J by 2 bases, with 14 bases between. Here the CDR3 reads CATIPGQNTEAFF. The CDR3 bases are TGCGCCACCATCCCGGGACAAAACACTGAAGCTTTCTTT.